The 20 T cell receptor beta chains below all came from one sample that was sequenced in a study of T-cell memory formation after mild COVID-19. TCRdb analysed the 5' RACE reads with MiXCR anew, one entry per CDR3 protein. The data show about 29,000 distinct CDR3 sequences, less than 15% seen once. Sequencing was done on a sample of PBMCs or a T cell subset sorted from them (not recorded which). The receptors were gathered from an adult woman who had mild COVID-19 (a few samples of this study predate the infection). Cell type and time point are not known.

This clonotype was seen repeatedly, ten times or more. V usage is TRBV4-1 and J usage is TRBJ2-2; D is unresolved. The ends were cut back, 1 base at V and 1 base at J, with 13 bases in the middle. Per the germline V gene, CDR1 is MGHRA and CDR2 is YSYEKL. The CDR3 extends over 17 amino acids. CDR3 sequence: CASSQVDMGLNTGELFF. The CDR3 DNA follows: TGCGCCAGCAGCCAAGTCGATATGGGGTTGAACACCGGGGAGCTGTTTTTT.

The table lists this clonotype with many counts. The chain combines TRBV20-1 with TRBJ2-7; TRBD2 is a possible D gene (6 bases). CDR3 size: 14 residues. CDR1 DFQATT and CDR2 SNEGSKA come from the germline V gene (reference sequence). The V and J ends lost 3 bases and 5 bases respectively, with 17 bases between them. The CDR3 DNA reads TGCAGTGCTAGCCCTTGGAGGGGTTTAAACGAGCAGTACTTC. Residues: CSASPWRGLNEQYF.

Many counts were recorded for this clonotype. The chain combines TRBV19 with TRBJ2-5, with D possibly matching TRBD1 (5 bases). The V end lost 5 bases, the J end lost 5 bases, and 12 bases lay between the germline ends. CDR1 is LNHDA and CDR2 is SQIVND in the germline V gene (reference sequence). The CDR3 consists of 13 residues. CDR3 amino acids: CASSVQGWETQYF. Written as DNA, the CDR3 is TGTGCCAGTAGTGTTCAGGGATGGGAGACCCAGTACTTC.

This clonotype was counted at least ten times. The chain recombines TRBV7-9 with TRBJ1-1, with D possibly matching TRBD1 (5 bases). This CDR3 contains 15 residues. Germline values: CDR1 SEHNR, CDR2 FQNEAQ (reference sequence). Trimming shortened V by 3 bases and J by 4 bases, and 15 bases separated the two germline ends. The CDR3 region is CASSFSGTRGTEAFF. The CDR3 coding sequence is TGTGCCAGCAGCTTTTCCGGGACCCGCGGCACTGAAGCTTTCTTT.

This clonotype was recorded many times. This chain connects TRBV7-2 to TRBJ2-1; 8 nucleotides line up with TRBD2. The CDR3 contains 16 residues. V lost 4 bases, J lost 3 bases, and 8 bases stayed unmatched. Germline V gene sequence: CDR1 SGHTA, CDR2 FQGNSA. The CDR3 here is CASSYRAGEGYNEQFF. CDR3 nucleotide sequence: TGTGCCAGCAGCTACCGAGCGGGGGAAGGCTACAATGAGCAGTTCTTC.

This clonotype has a count of ten or more. The J gene is TRBJ2-2, the V gene TRBV11-2; D gene unclear. Germline V gene sequence: CDR1 SGHAT, CDR2 FQNNGV. The CDR3 runs 14 residues. V was clipped by 2 bases and J by 1 base, with 5 bases between them. The CDR3 sequence is CASSLRQNTGELFF. The DNA of the CDR3 is TGTGCCAGCAGCTTAAGACAGAACACCGGGGAGCTGTTTTTT.

This rearrangement joins TRBV20-1 to TRBJ2-4; D tentatively fits TRBD1 or TRBD2 (5 bases each). Trimming pared 5 bases from V and 0 bases from J, leaving 11 bases between. CDR3 length: 14 residues. Germline V gene sequence: CDR1 DFQATT, CDR2 SNEGSKA (reference sequence). CDR3 sequence reads: CSAGTIVAKNIQYF. In DNA form, the CDR3 reads TGCAGTGCTGGGACCATAGTAGCCAAAAACATTCAGTACTTC.

This clonotype has a count of ten or more. The CDR3 region is CARRGTTDEKLFF. The CDR3 DNA reads as TGTGCCCGTAGGGGGACAACGGATGAAAAACTGTTTTTT. V gene TRBV30 combines with J gene TRBJ1-4, with D possibly matching TRBD1 (6 bases). CDR3 length: 13 residues. Trimming removed 8 bases at V and 6 bases at J, with 16 bases between. Germline V gives CDR1 GTSNPN, CDR2 SVGIG (reference sequence).

This clonotype was recorded many times. This chain joins TRBV9 and TRBJ2-5; unclear D gene. The germline CDR1 and CDR2 sequences are SGDLS and YYNGEE. V gave up 0 bases and J gave up 5 bases, with 8 bases separating them. CDR3 size: 13 residues. CDR3 coding DNA: TGTGCCAGCAGCGTAGGTCCTGCGGAGACCCAGTACTTC. It yields the protein CASSVGPAETQYF.

Ten or more counts support this clonotype. The chain is built from TRBV5-1 and TRBJ1-2; D not certain. CDR3 size: 10 residues. Germline CDR1 SGHRS, CDR2 YFSETQ. The V and J ends lost 6 bases and 7 bases respectively, with 7 bases between them. The CDR3 spells CASTRRGYTF. The DNA for the CDR3 is TGCGCCAGCACCCGCCGTGGCTACACCTTC.

The genes are TRBV4-2 and TRBJ2-7; 7 positions match TRBD1. The germline V gene has CDR1 LGHNA and CDR2 YNFKEQ. This CDR3 is 14 amino acids long. V lost 2 bases to trimming and J lost 4 bases; unmatched junction nucleotides: 5. The chain's CDR3 is CASSQPGQQYEQYF. CDR3 sequence (DNA): TGTGCCAGCAGCCAACCGGGACAGCAATACGAGCAGTACTTC.

This clonotype was recorded at least ten times. The rearrangement links TRBV5-4 to TRBJ2-7, with TRBD1 identical over 8 bases. Germline V gives CDR1 SGHNT, CDR2 YYREEE (reference sequence). Unmatched junction bases numbered 2, after V lost 0 bases and J lost 3 bases. There are 14 residues in the CDR3. The CDR3 DNA sequence: TGTGCCAGCAGCTTGGACAGGGGGGACTACGAGCAGTACTTC. It specifies CASSLDRGDYEQYF.

This clonotype was seen repeatedly, ten times or more. The chain links TRBV19 to TRBJ2-2; D is unclear. Germline V gene lookup returns CDR1 LNHDA and CDR2 SQIVND (reference sequence). V lost 5 bases and J lost 7, with 8 bases in between. The CDR3 sequence is 12 residues long. CDR3 sequence: CASSPEIGELFF. The CDR3 nucleotides read TGTGCCAGTAGTCCGGAAATCGGGGAGCTGTTTTTT.

This clonotype was observed at least ten times. This chain links TRBV13 with TRBJ2-1, with TRBD2 matching 12 bases. Germline V gene lookup returns CDR1 PRHDT and CDR2 FYEKMQ (reference sequence). Trimming cost V 4 bases and J 0 bases; bases outside gene matches: 7. This CDR3 contains 18 residues. The DNA of the CDR3 is TGTGCCAGCAGCTCACCGACTAGCGGGGGCCGCTCCTACAATGAGCAGTTCTTC. The encoded protein is CASSSPTSGGRSYNEQFF.

This clonotype was counted many times. The genes are TRBV24-1 and TRBJ2-1; 7 positions agree with TRBD2. Per the germline V gene, CDR1 is KGHDR and CDR2 is SFDVKD. There are 14 residues in the CDR3. Losses at the gene ends were 7 bases for V and 5 bases for J; bases not matched to a gene: 7. The CDR3 spells CATREAGSDNEQFF. The DNA for the CDR3 is TGTGCCACCAGGGAAGCGGGATCTGACAATGAGCAGTTCTTC.

This clonotype was picked up many times. V and J are TRBV4-1 and TRBJ1-4, with unresolved D. The CDR3 sequence is 14 residues long. The germline V and J ends were trimmed by 3 bases and 0 bases, with 5 bases remaining between them. Germline V gene lookup returns CDR1 MGHRA and CDR2 YSYEKL. CDR3 in DNA: TGCGCCAGCAGCCAGGTTGCAACTAATGAAAAACTGTTTTTT. Translated, it gives CASSQVATNEKLFF.

This clonotype appeared many times. The V call is TRBV5-6, the J call TRBJ2-2, with 13 bases matching TRBD2. Germline lookup yields CDR1 SGHDT and CDR2 YYEEEE. J was trimmed by 0 bases and V by 4 bases; bases with no gene match: 6. The CDR3 extends over 18 amino acids. CDR3 DNA sequence: TGTGCCAGCAGCAACGGACTAGCGGGGGTTGCGAACACCGGGGAGCTGTTTTTT. Its protein product is CASSNGLAGVANTGELFF.

This clonotype was counted many times. This rearrangement joins TRBV5-6 to TRBJ1-5, with D possibly TRBD1 on 5 matching bases. In germline, CDR1 is SGHDT, CDR2 YYEEEE. The V and J ends lost 0 bases and 4 bases respectively, with 14 bases between them. This CDR3 contains 16 residues. The CDR3 sequence: CASSLGWQGGNQPQHF. DNA of the CDR3: TGTGCCAGCAGCTTGGGCTGGCAGGGAGGGAATCAGCCCCAGCATTTT.

The genes are TRBV5-1 and TRBJ2-5; D is uncertain. The CDR3 sequence is 16 residues long. V was pared by 1 base and J by 3 bases, with 16 bases between. CDR1 and CDR2 (germline): SGHRS, YFSETQ. CDR3 nucleotides: TGCGCCAGCAGCTTGCTGCCCCTTGGGCAGAAAGAGACCCAGTACTTC. It encodes CASSLLPLGQKETQYF.

The V gene is TRBV19, the J gene TRBJ2-3, with 11 nucleotides matching TRBD1. Germline V gene lookup returns CDR1 LNHDA and CDR2 SQIVND (reference sequence). The V and J ends lost 2 bases and 8 bases, in that order; junction bases with no gene match: 9. This CDR3 contains 16 residues. In DNA form, the CDR3 reads TGTGCCAGTAGTATACGAGGACAGGGGGCGAGGGTTACGCAGTATTTT. It codes for CASSIRGQGARVTQYF.